This T cell receptor beta chain was recorded in a study of T cell responses to AZD1222 COVID-19 vaccine. Study conclusions and caveats: Clonal diversity was possibly underestimated, and white British individuals and females predominated among donors. Spike-wide coverage was observed for vaccine-associated CD4 TCRs, with dominant responses at 160-218 and 743-854.

The protocol was immunoSEQ multiplex PCR, while the TCRdb copy is restricted to in-frame clones and leaves out a portion. The data contain 140,000 or so clones, about 88% of them singletons. Remarks on this clone: The target antigen is unknown.

The V gene lost 2 bases and the J gene lost 1 base, with 12 bases spanning the gap. The CDR3 extends over 15 amino acids. Per the germline V gene, CDR1 is SGHVS and CDR2 is FNYEAQ. The chain has TRBV7-6 and TRBJ2-7; D might be TRBD1 or TRBD2, each matching 5 bases. The receptor was isolated from an adult who received the AZD1222 COVID-19 vaccine. The material was peripheral blood, obtained 28 days after the second AZD1222 dose. Here the CDR3 reads CASSLWSGTSYEQYF. For the CDR3, the DNA is TGTGCCAGCAGCTTATGGTCCGGGACGTCCTACGAGCAGTACTTC.